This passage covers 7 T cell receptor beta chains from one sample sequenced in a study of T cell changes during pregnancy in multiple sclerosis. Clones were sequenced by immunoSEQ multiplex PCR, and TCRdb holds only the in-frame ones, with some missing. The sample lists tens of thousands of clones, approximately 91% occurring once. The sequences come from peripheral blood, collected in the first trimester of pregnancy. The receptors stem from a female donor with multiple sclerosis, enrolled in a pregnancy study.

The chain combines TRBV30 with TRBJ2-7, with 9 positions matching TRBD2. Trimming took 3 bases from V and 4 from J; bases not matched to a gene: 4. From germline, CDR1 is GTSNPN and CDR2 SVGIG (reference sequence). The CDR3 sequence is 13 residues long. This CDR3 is CAWRTSGLYEQYF. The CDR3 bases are TGTGCCTGGAGGACTAGCGGACTATACGAGCAGTACTTC.

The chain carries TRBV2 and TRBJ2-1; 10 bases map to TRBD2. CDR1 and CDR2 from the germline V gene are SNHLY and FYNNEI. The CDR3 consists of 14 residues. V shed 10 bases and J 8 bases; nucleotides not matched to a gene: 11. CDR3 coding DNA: TGTGCCACCGAGAGCGGGAGGGGTCCCCATGAGCAGTTCTTC. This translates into CATESGRGPHEQFF.

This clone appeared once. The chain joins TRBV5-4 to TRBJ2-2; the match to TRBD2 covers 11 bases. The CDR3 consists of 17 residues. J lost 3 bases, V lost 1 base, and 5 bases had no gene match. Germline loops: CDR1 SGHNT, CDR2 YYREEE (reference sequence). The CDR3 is CASSLLTSGKYTGELFF. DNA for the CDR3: TGTGCCAGCAGCTTGTTGACTAGCGGGAAATACACCGGGGAGCTGTTTTTT.

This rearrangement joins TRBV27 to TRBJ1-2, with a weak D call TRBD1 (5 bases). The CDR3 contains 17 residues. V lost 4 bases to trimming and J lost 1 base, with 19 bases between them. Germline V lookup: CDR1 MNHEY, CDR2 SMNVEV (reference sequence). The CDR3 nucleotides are TGTGCCAGCAGTTCATATCGTGACAGAACCTTTAACTATGGCTACACCTTC. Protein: CASSSYRDRTFNYGYTF.

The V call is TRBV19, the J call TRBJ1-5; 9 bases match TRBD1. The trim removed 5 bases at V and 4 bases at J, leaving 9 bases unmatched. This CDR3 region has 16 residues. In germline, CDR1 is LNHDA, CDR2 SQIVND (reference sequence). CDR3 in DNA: TGTGCCAGTAGTCCTCGGGACAGGGCTCGGAATCAGCCCCAGCATTTT. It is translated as CASSPRDRARNQPQHF.

CDR3 region: CASSQTGGADTDTQYF. The CDR3 DNA follows: TGTGCCAGCAGCCAGACAGGGGGCGCGGATACAGATACGCAGTATTTT. The V and J genes are TRBV5-6 and TRBJ2-3; 10 nucleotides line up with TRBD1. V trimming: 4 bases; J trimming: 3 bases; junction bases outside the gene matches: 8. Germline values: CDR1 SGHDT, CDR2 YYEEEE. The CDR3 spans 16 residues.

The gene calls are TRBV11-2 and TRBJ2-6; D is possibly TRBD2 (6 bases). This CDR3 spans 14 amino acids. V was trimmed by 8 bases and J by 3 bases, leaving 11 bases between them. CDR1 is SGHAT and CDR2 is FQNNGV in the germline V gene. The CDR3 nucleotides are TGTGCCAGCCGTGGGGGAGGTGGGGCCAACGTCCTGACTTTC. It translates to CASRGGGGANVLTF.